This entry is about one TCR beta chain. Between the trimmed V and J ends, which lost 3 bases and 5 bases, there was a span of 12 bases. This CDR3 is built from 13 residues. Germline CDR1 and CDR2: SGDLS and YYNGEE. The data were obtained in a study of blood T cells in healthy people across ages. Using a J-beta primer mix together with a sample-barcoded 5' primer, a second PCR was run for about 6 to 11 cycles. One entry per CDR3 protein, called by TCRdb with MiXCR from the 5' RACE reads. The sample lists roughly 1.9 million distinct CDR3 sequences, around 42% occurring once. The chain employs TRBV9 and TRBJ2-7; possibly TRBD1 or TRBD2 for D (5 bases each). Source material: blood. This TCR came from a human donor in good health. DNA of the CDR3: TGTGCCAGCAGCGCCGGGACCCCCGACGAGCAGTACTTC. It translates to CASSAGTPDEQYF.